The 20 T cell receptor beta chains below come from one sample, sequenced in a study of radiation and T cells in renal cell carcinoma. Only in-frame clones appear in the TCRdb table, and some are missing; sequencing was by immunoSEQ multiplex PCR. Of roughly 150,000 clones listed, roughly 87% are singletons. Time point denoted: blood 2 weeks post-SBRT. Noted treatment: 15 Gy SBRT to primary tumor, nephrectomy 4 weeks later. Sequenced here: blood, sampled from a patient whose treatment included radiotherapy and nephrectomy. The receptors stem from a woman between 50 and 59 years old with renal cell carcinoma.

The chain carries TRBV15 and TRBJ2-7; TRBD2 agrees at 16 bases. Germline V lookup: CDR1 LNHNV, CDR2 YYDKDF (reference sequence). J lost 4 bases, V lost 2 bases, and 14 bases had no gene match. The CDR3 is made up of 20 amino acids. The CDR3: CATSRSSGTSGGAAFYEQYF. In DNA, the CDR3 is TGTGCCACCAGCAGATCCTCCGGGACTAGCGGGGGGGCCGCTTTTTACGAGCAGTACTTC.

CDR3: CASSSRAGYGYTF. The CDR3 DNA follows: TGTGCCAGCAGTTCCCGGGCAGGCTATGGCTACACCTTC. The V and J genes are TRBV6-4 and TRBJ1-2; D unresolved. The germline V gene encodes CDR1 MRHNA and CDR2 SNTAGT. The CDR3 has 13 residues. V was cut by 5 bases and J by 4 bases, with 11 bases left in between.

The rearrangement uses TRBV7-2 and TRBJ1-1; TRBD1 is a possible D gene (6 bases). With 5 bases removed from V and 4 bases from J, the gap between germline ends came to 17 bases. This CDR3 region has 15 residues. The germline CDR1 and CDR2 sequences are SGHTA and FQGNSA. DNA of the CDR3: TGTGCCAGCAGCCCATCTACAGGGAGAAGCACTGAAGCTTTCTTT. Protein product: CASSPSTGRSTEAFF.

This clone was observed a few times. The sample carries other DNA sequences with the same CDR3. The chain has TRBV7-2 and TRBJ1-5; D possibly corresponds to TRBD1 (5 bases). Trimming removed 1 base from V and 2 bases from J, with 9 bases in between. This CDR3 spans 15 amino acids. Looked up from germline, CDR1 is SGHTA and CDR2 is FQGNSA. CDR3 coding DNA: TGTGCCAGCAGCTTAGAGGGGAGGGGCAATCAGCCCCAGCATTTT. This codes for CASSLEGRGNQPQHF.

V gene TRBV6-5 combines with J gene TRBJ2-7; D possibly uses TRBD1 or TRBD2 (6 bases each). The germline V and J ends were trimmed by 6 bases and 6 bases, with 21 bases remaining between them. This CDR3 is built from 15 residues. In germline, CDR1 is MNHEY, CDR2 SVGAGI. The CDR3 coding sequence is TGTGCCAGCAGACCCCCAGAGTTGGGGGGCGGCGAGCAGTACTTC. Protein product: CASRPPELGGGEQYF.

The DNA for the CDR3 is TGTGCCAGCAGCGCCGGGACAGGAAGATCGAGCACCGGGGAGCTGTTTTTT. Translating it yields CASSAGTGRSSTGELFF. The chain joins TRBV5-5 to TRBJ2-2; 8 nucleotides match TRBD1. Germline V gene data show CDR1 as SGHKS and CDR2 as YYEKEE (reference sequence). The J segment lost 4 bases and the V segment lost 4 bases, leaving 12 bases of the junction unmatched. The CDR3 has 17 residues.

The chain combines TRBV18 with TRBJ2-3, with D hard to call. Trimming shortened V by 2 bases and J by 0 bases, and 15 bases separated the two germline ends. The length of the CDR3 is 17 residues. CDR1 and CDR2 (germline): KGHSH, LQKENI. CDR3 sequence reads: CASSPTKSSTSTDTQYF. As DNA, the CDR3 is TGTGCCAGCTCACCAACCAAATCGAGTACTAGCACAGATACGCAGTATTTT.

Points on this clone: Relative to the germline gene, one junction end is altered; a read error may explain this. The CDR3: CASRFFRGAEAFF. The CDR3 DNA reads TGTGCCAGCAGGTTTTTTCGTGGGGCTGAGGCTTTCTTT. The chain has TRBV13 and TRBJ1-1, with D maybe TRBD1 (5 bases). The germline CDR1 and CDR2 sequences are PRHDT and FYEKMQ (reference sequence). The CDR3 sequence is 13 residues long.

The chain employs TRBV19 and TRBJ1-2; D possibly corresponds to TRBD1 (6 bases). CDR1 is LNHDA, CDR2 SQIVND, per germline (reference sequence). Trimming shortened V by 5 bases and J by 3 bases, and 22 bases separated the two germline ends. The CDR3 length is 17 residues. Here the CDR3 DNA reads TGTGCCAGTAGTCCCGACAGGTCCATAATGCGGGACTATGGCTACACCTTC. Translation gives CASSPDRSIMRDYGYTF.

The V gene is TRBV6-5, the J gene TRBJ1-2; weak D call: TRBD1 (6 bases). With 5 bases removed from V and 4 bases from J, the gap between germline ends came to 17 bases. Germline CDR1 MNHEY, CDR2 SVGAGI. The CDR3 loop spans 15 amino acids. In nucleotides, the CDR3 is TGTGCCAGCAGTCCTATATACGCAGGGGTCTATGGCTACACCTTC. It translates to CASSPIYAGVYGYTF.

The J gene is TRBJ1-2, the V gene TRBV19; 10 bases align to TRBD1. This CDR3 has 14 residues. Germline CDR1 LNHDA, CDR2 SQIVND (reference sequence). V lost 3 bases, J lost 6 bases, and 4 bases stayed unmatched. As DNA, the CDR3 is TGTGCCAGTAGTATTTTCGGGACAGGGGATGGCTACACCTTC. Protein sequence: CASSIFGTGDGYTF.

The V call is TRBV6-1, the J call TRBJ2-2; no definite D call. The CDR3 totals 15 residues. Trimming cost V 7 bases and J 0 bases, with 12 bases left between them. Per the germline V gene, CDR1 is MNHNS and CDR2 is SASEGT. This CDR3 is CASTLDRANTGELFF. CDR3 coding DNA: TGTGCCAGCACCCTGGATCGAGCGAACACCGGGGAGCTGTTTTTT.

The gene calls are TRBV18 and TRBJ1-4; D gene uncertain. CDR3 length: 17 residues. The germline V gene has CDR1 KGHSH and CDR2 LQKENI. V was cut by 1 base and J by 0 bases, with 12 bases left in between. CDR3 coding DNA: TGTGCCAGCTCACCACAGGCAGGAGCCGCAACTAATGAAAAACTGTTTTTT. Translating it yields CASSPQAGAATNEKLFF.

Of note for this clone: Other DNA sequences within the sample encode an identical CDR3. V gene TRBV7-2 combines with J gene TRBJ1-1; D is undetermined. This CDR3 is 14 amino acids long. Germline CDR1 reads SGHTA; CDR2 reads FQGNSA. With 1 base removed from V and 1 base from J, the gap between germline ends came to 7 bases. The CDR3: CASSLVPENTEAFF. CDR3 in DNA: TGTGCCAGCAGCTTAGTTCCAGAGAACACTGAAGCTTTCTTT.

The chain couples TRBV5-1 to TRBJ1-2; D may be TRBD1 (5 bases). In germline, CDR1 is SGHRS, CDR2 YFSETQ. CDR3 size: 14 residues. Trimming left V 0 bases short and J 2 bases short, with 8 bases between. The CDR3 here is CASSLGQMNYGYTF. CDR3 bases: TGCGCCAGCAGCTTGGGACAGATGAACTATGGCTACACCTTC.

The genes are TRBV7-6 and TRBJ2-1, with D unresolved. In germline, CDR1 is SGHVS, CDR2 FNYEAQ. V lost 5 bases, J lost 0 bases, and 5 bases lay in between. The CDR3 is made up of 13 amino acids. CDR3 in DNA: TGTGCCAGCAGCCGTCTCTCCTACAATGAGCAGTTCTTC. Amino acids: CASSRLSYNEQFF.

V is TRBV11-3 and J is TRBJ1-1; D might be TRBD1 (6 bases). The CDR3 spans 14 residues. The germline gives CDR1 SGHNT, CDR2 YENEEA. Trimming cost V 5 bases and J 6 bases, with 16 bases left between them. The chain's CDR3 is CASSRATEGAEAFF. For the CDR3, the DNA is TGTGCCAGCAGCCGAGCGACCGAGGGGGCTGAAGCTTTCTTT.

The V call is TRBV7-9, the J call TRBJ1-4; the D is unclear. The length of the CDR3 is 14 residues. Trimming cost V 0 bases and J 5 bases, with 7 bases left between them. Germline V gives CDR1 SEHNR, CDR2 FQNEAQ (reference sequence). CDR3 sequence reads: CASSLALGNEKLFF. As DNA, the CDR3 is TGTGCCAGCAGCTTAGCGCTGGGGAATGAAAAACTGTTTTTT.

J is TRBJ1-1 and V is TRBV5-6; D gene uncertain. The CDR3 has 14 amino acids. In germline, CDR1 is SGHDT, CDR2 YYEEEE. V was cut by 2 bases and J by 1 base, with 9 bases left in between. DNA for the CDR3: TGTGCCAGCAGCTTCGGGTTCGCGAACACTGAAGCTTTCTTT. Translating it yields CASSFGFANTEAFF. The full variable domain, in which reference TRBV5-6 and TRBJ1-1 provide the parts outside the CDR3, is DAGVTQSPTHLIKTRGQQVTLRCSPKSGHDTVSWYQQALGQGPQFIFQYYEEEERQRGNFPDRFSGHQFPNYSSELNVNALLLGDSALYLCASSFGFANTEAFFGQGTRLTVV.

The V and J genes are TRBV7-2 and TRBJ1-6; 10 bases line up with TRBD1. V dropped 5 bases and J dropped 9; count of bases not matched to a gene: 7. This CDR3 has 15 residues. The germline gives CDR1 SGHTA, CDR2 FQGNSA. Written as DNA, the CDR3 is TGTGCCAGCAGCGGTGCGGGACAGGGGCCTTCACCCCTCCACTTT. This encodes CASSGAGQGPSPLHF. The entire variable domain, with the rest obtained from reference TRBV7-2 and TRBJ1-6, is as follows: GAGVSQSPSNKVTEKGKDVELRCDPISGHTALYWYRQSLGQGLEFLIYFQGNSAPDKSGLPSDRFSAERTGGSVSTLTIQRTQQEDSAVYLCASSGAGQGPSPLHFGNGTRLTVT.